This T cell receptor beta chain is drawn from a study of blood T cell repertoires in COVID-19. Whole-study context: Acute and convalescent COVID-19 samples came from the United States, Italy and Spain. The cDNA or gDNA used as material had been derived from T cells, B-cell-depleted T cells, or PBMCs.

The study recruited people aged roughly 18 to 100 years across roughly 25 US areas. Each exposed participant met a COVID-19 case in the 2 weeks preceding study entry. In germline, CDR1 is LNHNV, CDR2 YYDKDF (reference sequence). V was trimmed by 1 base and J by 7 bases, leaving 11 bases between them. CDR3 length: 15 amino acids. Sequenced by immunoSEQ multiplex PCR; TCRdb stores in-frame clones only, minus some. The table records about 160,000 clones, about 85% of them present only once. V is TRBV15 and J is TRBJ1-6; D not certain. The sequence was collected from a woman in her 40s who had been exposed to COVID-19. Sequencing used PBMCs or T cells enriched from blood (not recorded which). CDR3 region: CATSRGGLRNSPLHF. CDR3 DNA: TGTGCCACCAGCAGAGGAGGACTGCGAAATTCACCCCTCCACTTT.